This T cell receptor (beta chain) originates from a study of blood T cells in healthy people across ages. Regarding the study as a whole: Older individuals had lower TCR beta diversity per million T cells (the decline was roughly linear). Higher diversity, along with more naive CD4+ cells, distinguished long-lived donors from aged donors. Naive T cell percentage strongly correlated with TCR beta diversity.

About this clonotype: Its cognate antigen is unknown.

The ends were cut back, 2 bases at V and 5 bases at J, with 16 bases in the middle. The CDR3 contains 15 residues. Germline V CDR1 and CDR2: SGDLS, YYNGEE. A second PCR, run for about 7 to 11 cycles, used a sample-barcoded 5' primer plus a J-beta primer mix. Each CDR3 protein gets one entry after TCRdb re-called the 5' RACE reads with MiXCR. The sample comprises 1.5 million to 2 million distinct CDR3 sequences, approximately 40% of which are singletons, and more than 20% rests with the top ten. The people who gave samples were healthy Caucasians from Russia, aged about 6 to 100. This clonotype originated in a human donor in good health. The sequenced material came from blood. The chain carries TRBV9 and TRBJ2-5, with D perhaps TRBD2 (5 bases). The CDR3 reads CASSVGKADVETQYF. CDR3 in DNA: TGTGCCAGCAGCGTCGGGAAGGCGGACGTGGAGACCCAGTACTTC.